The 17 T cell receptor beta chains given below trace back to one sample, sequenced in a study of blood T cell repertoires in COVID-19. The data were produced by immunoSEQ multiplex PCR, yet TCRdb's version contains in-frame clones alone and is incomplete. The sample holds tens of thousands of clones; more than 90% are singletons and the top ten take just over 9%. Material: peripheral blood. These receptors were taken from a human donor in a cohort sampled during active COVID-19.

DNA of the CDR3: TGTGCCAGCAGCCCAAACTACAATGAGCAGTTCTTC. Its translation is CASSPNYNEQFF. The chain combines TRBV5-4 with TRBJ2-1; D unclear. The CDR3 contains 12 residues. The germline V gene encodes CDR1 SGHNT and CDR2 YYREEE (reference sequence). The V end was cut by 4 bases, the J end by 3 bases, with 5 bases between.

The rearrangement joins TRBV4-1 to TRBJ1-5; D ambiguous. The CDR3 consists of 16 residues. V was trimmed by 3 bases and J by 0 bases, leaving 12 bases between them. Germline V gives CDR1 MGHRA, CDR2 YSYEKL. The CDR3 nucleotides read TGCGCCAGCAGCCAGTTCTCCCCAGATAGCAATCAGCCCCAGCATTTT. It codes for CASSQFSPDSNQPQHF.

The rearrangement links TRBV7-6 to TRBJ2-3; D is possibly TRBD2 (5 bases). The CDR3 is made up of 17 amino acids. Trimming removed 4 bases from V and 0 bases from J, with 17 bases in between. Germline lookup yields CDR1 SGHVS and CDR2 FNYEAQ. In nucleotides, the CDR3 is TGTGCCAGCAGCTCGGGCCTAGCCCTCGGGAGCACAGATACGCAGTATTTT. Translated: CASSSGLALGSTDTQYF. Supplemented by reference TRBV7-6 and TRBJ2-3, the full variable domain reads GAGVSQSPRYKVTKRGQDVALRCDPISGHVSLYWYRQALGQGPEFLTYFNYEAQQDKSGLPNDRFSAERPEGSISTLTIQRTEQRDSAMYRCASSSGLALGSTDTQYFGPGTRLTVL.

V and J are TRBV28 and TRBJ2-2; the D is unclear. Germline V lookup: CDR1 MDHEN, CDR2 SYDVKM. V shed 6 bases and J shed 3 bases, with 8 bases lying between them. The CDR3 contains 13 residues. CDR3 sequence: CASSLAYTGELFF. For the CDR3, the DNA is TGTGCCAGCAGCCTGGCCTACACCGGGGAGCTGTTTTTT.

The chain joins TRBV19 to TRBJ1-1; D not certain. The CDR3 totals 13 residues. With 5 bases removed from V and 1 base from J, the gap between germline ends came to 8 bases. Germline values: CDR1 LNHDA, CDR2 SQIVND (reference sequence). The CDR3 bases are TGTGCCAGTAGTCAGACTTCGAACACTGAAGCTTTCTTT. Translation gives CASSQTSNTEAFF.

This clone was recorded once. The chain is built from TRBV14 and TRBJ2-1; D call uncertain. V lost 1 base, J lost 13 bases, and 11 bases lay in between. Germline CDR1 SGHDN, CDR2 FVKESK. This CDR3 region has 12 residues. The CDR3 is CASSQGATLQFF. The CDR3 DNA sequence: TGTGCCAGCAGCCAAGGGGCCACCCTCCAGTTCTTC.

V is TRBV18 and J is TRBJ1-1, with TRBD1 as a possible D gene (5 bases). CDR1 KGHSH and CDR2 LQKENI come from the germline V gene. V dropped 1 base and J dropped 0 bases, with 6 bases sitting between them. The CDR3 has 14 residues. CDR3: CASSPQGMNTEAFF. CDR3 sequence (DNA): TGTGCCAGCTCACCACAGGGGATGAACACTGAAGCTTTCTTT. The full variable domain, completed using reference TRBV18 and TRBJ1-1, is NAGVMQNPRHLVRRRGQEARLRCSPMKGHSHVYWYRQLPEEGLKFMVYLQKENIIDESGMPKERFSAEFPKEGPSILRIQQVVRGDSAAYFCASSPQGMNTEAFFGQGTRLTVV.

The chain employs TRBV5-4 and TRBJ2-5; weak D call: TRBD1 (6 bases). The V end was cut by 2 bases, the J end by 3 bases, with 11 bases between. CDR1 and CDR2 (germline): SGHNT, YYREEE (reference sequence). The CDR3 runs 14 residues. CDR3 nucleotide sequence: TGTGCCAGCAGCTTCAATCAGGGGAAAGAGACCCAGTACTTC. It yields the protein CASSFNQGKETQYF.

This clone was observed a single time. The V and J genes are TRBV10-3 and TRBJ2-3, with D perhaps TRBD1 (6 bases). This CDR3 contains 14 residues. Per the germline V gene, CDR1 is ENHRY and CDR2 is SYGVKD. V lost 7 bases and J 0 bases, leaving 11 bases between the germline ends. Written as DNA, the CDR3 is TGTGCCATCACCGGACAGCGAAGCACAGATACGCAGTATTTT. Translating gives CAITGQRSTDTQYF.

The V call is TRBV21-1, the J call TRBJ2-5; TRBD1, the table's D call, lacks a check against the DNA. TRBV21-1 is a documented pseudogene. The CDR3 runs 15 residues. The CDR3 DNA sequence: TGTGCCAGCAGCAAAAGGGGCAGGGCCCAAGAGACCCAGTACTTC. Amino acid sequence: CASSKRGRAQETQYF.

V and J are TRBV7-2 and TRBJ2-1; TRBD2 aligns across 10 bases. The CDR3 sequence is 17 residues long. The germline CDR1 and CDR2 sequences are SGHTA and FQGNSA. The V gene end was trimmed by 0 bases and the J gene end by 10 bases; junction bases not matched to a gene: 12. The CDR3 reads CASSLARLAGWSLEQFF. The CDR3 DNA is TGTGCCAGCAGCTTAGCGAGACTAGCGGGTTGGTCGCTGGAGCAGTTCTTC.

The chain employs TRBV2 and TRBJ1-1, with TRBD1 matching over 11 bases. The CDR3 is 15 amino acids. The V gene's germline CDR1 is SNHLY and CDR2 FYNNEI. With V trimmed by 6 bases and J by 4 bases, 7 bases remained unmatched. The CDR3 here is CASRDSGTGGTEAFF. The CDR3 bases are TGTGCCAGCAGAGACTCCGGGACAGGGGGCACTGAAGCTTTCTTT.

The V and J genes are TRBV4-1 and TRBJ1-1; 8 positions agree with TRBD1. The CDR3 contains 15 residues. J was trimmed by 7 bases and V by 0 bases; bases with no gene match: 7. Germline V gives CDR1 MGHRA, CDR2 YSYEKL. The CDR3 spells CASSQEGQGAGEAFF. The CDR3 DNA is TGCGCCAGCAGCCAAGAGGGCCAGGGGGCGGGTGAAGCTTTCTTT.

This chain joins TRBV5-1 and TRBJ2-1; D may be TRBD2 (6 bases). V was pared by 2 bases and J by 8 bases, with 14 bases between. The CDR3 covers 14 residues. Germline CDR1 is SGHRS and CDR2 is YFSETQ. CDR3: CASSLLGTSDEQFF. The CDR3 region has the DNA TGCGCCAGCAGCTTACTAGGGACTTCGGATGAGCAGTTCTTC.

The V gene is TRBV4-3, the J gene TRBJ2-2, with D tentatively TRBD2 (7 bases). The CDR3 totals 16 residues. CDR1 and CDR2 from the germline V gene are LGHNA and YSLEER. V was trimmed by 2 bases and J by 3 bases, leaving 13 bases between them. The CDR3 nucleotides read TGCGCCAGCAGCCAAATGATGGGGGGGCACACCGGGGAGCTGTTTTTT. It specifies CASSQMMGGHTGELFF.

The genes are TRBV10-3 and TRBJ1-5; D remains unclear. Trimming took 2 bases from V and 4 from J, leaving 9 bases between them. The CDR3 is 14 residues long. The germline V gene has CDR1 ENHRY and CDR2 SYGVKD. CDR3 nucleotides: TGTGCCATCAGTGAGGAAGGAGGGAATCAGCCCCAGCATTTT. It is translated as CAISEEGGNQPQHF.

J is TRBJ2-1 and V is TRBV5-4; 7 nucleotides align to TRBD2. V lost 4 bases and J lost 1; bases outside the gene matches: 11. CDR1 is SGHNT, CDR2 YYREEE, per germline (reference sequence). CDR3 length: 17 amino acids. CDR3 bases: TGTGCCAGCAGCCATAGGCGCCTAGCGGTATCCTACAATGAGCAGTTCTTC. Protein: CASSHRRLAVSYNEQFF.